Listed here is a single T cell receptor (beta chain). The antigen remains undetermined. This entry belongs to a study of shared clonotypes between healthy human individuals. The study's findings and limits: Donor scarcity curtailed the genetic and exposure-history diversity represented herein.

CDR1 is LNHNV and CDR2 is YYDKDF in the germline V gene (reference sequence). Trimming took 0 bases from V and 5 from J, leaving 13 bases between them. This CDR3 comprises 15 residues. Ten immunoSEQ deep assay plates were used to sequence the DNA of unsorted PBMCs. Assay: immunoSEQ multiplex PCR; the TCRdb copy retains only in-frame clones and omits some. Of around 440,000 clones in the sample, about 74% are singletons; the top ten hold around 12%. The sequence was obtained from a woman aged 40 to 50 in good health. Some clones in this sample may be carry-over from other donors' samples. What was sequenced was PBMCs. This rearrangement joins TRBV15 to TRBJ2-5, with D possibly being TRBD1 (6 bases). The CDR3 is CATSRDPRGRETQYF. The CDR3 DNA follows: TGTGCCACCAGCAGAGATCCCAGGGGTAGGGAGACCCAGTACTTC. Using reference TRBV15 and TRBJ2-5 for the parts outside the CDR3, the full variable domain is DAMVIQNPRYQVTQFGKPVTLSCSQTLNHNVMYWYQQKSSQAPKLLFHYYDKDFNNEADTPDNFQSRRPNTSFCFLDIRSPGLGDTAMYLCATSRDPRGRETQYFGPGTRLLVL.